This T cell receptor beta chain was identified during a study of blood T cell repertoires in COVID-19 (dated by TCRdb to about 2020). A note on the overall study: The collaborator samples originated in the United States, Italy and Spain and spanned the acute and convalescent phases of COVID-19. The material from the prospective study consisted of cDNA or gDNA derived from T cells, B-cell-depleted T cells, or PBMCs. The dataset comprised deeply sampled blood TCRbeta repertoires from subjects exposed to, actively infected with, or recovered from COVID-19. The repertoires were released in a freely available public database meant as a resource for research on the immune response to SARS-CoV-2. The samples were drawn from the first 160 participants of the ongoing ImmuneRACE study and from 1,254 subjects provided by 6 global collaborators. The sample metadata nearly always contained a de-identified subject ID, COVID-19 status, age in years and sex. HLA class I and class II types, where available, came from metadata supplied by the sample provider rather than from assay-based typing. Findings and caveats that apply to the study as a whole: Clinical and demographic metadata were provided uncurated, with the amount varying by source and participant.

Notes on this clone: The antigen this receptor binds is unknown. No base quality information exists; no much larger clone differs at one position.

V is shortened by 0 bases, J by 0 bases, and the region joining them spans 8 bases. The germline V gene gives CDR1 as MNHEY and CDR2 as SVGAGI. The CDR3 sequence holds 16 residues, the cysteine and phenylalanine included. The DNA shown is the 48-base CDR3, in frame from base 1. TCRbeta CDR3 regions were amplified from genomic DNA using the immunoSEQ Assay, a bias-controlled multiplex PCR. Per the source publication's procedure: Within the assay, amplification of reference gene primers was used to estimate how many nucleated cells each sample contained. Sequence reads were collapsed and filtered to measure the absolute abundance of every unique TCRbeta CDR3 rearrangement. For each sample, productive Simpson clonality was calculated by taking the square root of Simpson's diversity index across productive rearrangements. The table was pulled from immuneACCESS by TCRdb, which kept in-frame rearrangements only. Such tables lose some clones; where checked, under half of the loss comes from unresolved V genes, and the rest has no known cause. The V and J calls and the clone size are those of that table, but D and trimming were determined from the DNA. Here the sample has about 90,000 clones; roughly 90% occur a single time. The ten largest make up about 16% of the sample.

Whole blood was collected in K2EDTA tubes by collaborating institutions according to the institutions' own protocols. Collaborator samples were shipped for TCRbeta analysis as frozen whole blood, isolated PBMCs, or DNA extracted from either sample type. This receptor was taken from a male donor with acute or convalescent COVID-19. Material for sequencing was peripheral blood. In this chain, TRBV6-5 is recombined with TRBJ2-2; the D region possibly corresponds to TRBD2 (6 bases align). The DNA sequence reads TGTGCCAGCAGTTACTCGGGAGGTGCGAACACCGGGGAGCTGTTTTTT. Translated, this gives CASSYSGGANTGELFF.